These 8 T cell receptor beta chains share one sample of origin, sequenced in a study of cytomegalovirus exposure and HLA in healthy donors. Vbeta (60) and Jbeta (13) primers were used in the PCR. Profiled with immunoSEQ multiplex PCR; TCRdb holds only in-frame clones, not every one. The table has about 110,000 clones, roughly two thirds seen once. The source material was PBMCs. These receptors all come from a man aged 35 to 55 in good health and CMV-seronegative.

The DNA for the CDR3 is TGTGCCAGCAGTGGGCCGAGGAGGGGGCAACTCGAAGATACGCAGTATTTT. Translation gives CASSGPRRGQLEDTQYF. The chain joins TRBV2 to TRBJ2-3, with D possibly matching TRBD1 (7 bases). Germline V gene data show CDR1 as SNHLY and CDR2 as FYNNEI. V was cut by 4 bases and J by 5 bases, with 22 bases left in between. This CDR3 is 17 amino acids long.

The rearrangement links TRBV9 to TRBJ1-2; 8 positions agree with TRBD1. This CDR3 region has 14 residues. V shed 0 bases and J 4 bases; nucleotides not matched to a gene: 2. CDR1 is SGDLS, CDR2 YYNGEE, per germline. The CDR3, as DNA: TGTGCCAGCAGCGTAGACGGGACAGGCTATGGCTACACCTTC. Translating gives CASSVDGTGYGYTF.

J is TRBJ2-6 and V is TRBV12-5, with a weak D call TRBD2 (6 bases). The V end lost 7 bases, the J end lost 0 bases, and 16 bases lay between the germline ends. CDR3 length: 17 amino acids. Per germline, CDR1 LGHNT and CDR2 FRNRAP. The CDR3 DNA follows: TGTGCTAGTGCCCCGGGACTGATATTCTCTGGGGCCAACGTCCTGACTTTC. Residues: CASAPGLIFSGANVLTF.

The chain employs TRBV5-1 and TRBJ2-7; TRBD2 matches 7 bases. V lost 4 bases and J lost 0; bases outside the gene matches: 10. Germline CDR1 SGHRS, CDR2 YFSETQ. This CDR3 has 16 residues. The CDR3: CASSGGDGPSSYEQYF. In nucleotides, the CDR3 is TGCGCCAGCAGCGGGGGGGACGGACCATCCTCCTACGAGCAGTACTTC.

The chain combines TRBV5-1 with TRBJ1-2; the match to TRBD1 covers 12 bases. The CDR3 covers 15 residues. The V and J ends lost 0 bases and 8 bases, in that order; junction bases with no gene match: 5. The germline gives CDR1 SGHRS, CDR2 YFSETQ. CDR3: CASSLAGTGGEGYTF. CDR3 nucleotide sequence: TGCGCCAGCAGCTTGGCCGGGACAGGGGGCGAAGGCTACACCTTC.

The chain links TRBV11-2 to TRBJ2-7; D remains unclear. The length of the CDR3 is 14 residues. V lost 5 bases to trimming and J lost 0 bases, with 11 bases between them. Germline-derived CDR1 and CDR2 are SGHAT and FQNNGV. CDR3 region: CASSPGQASYEQYF. The CDR3 DNA is TGTGCCAGCAGCCCTGGGCAGGCCTCCTACGAGCAGTACTTC.

The chain is built from TRBV7-8 and TRBJ2-7; no reliable D call. Germline CDR1 and CDR2: SGHVS and FQNEAQ. V dropped 0 bases and J dropped 6 bases, with 6 bases sitting between them. CDR3 size: 12 residues. The CDR3 spells CASSLAGREQYF. The CDR3 DNA reads as TGTGCCAGCAGCTTAGCTGGGCGCGAGCAGTACTTC.

The chain carries TRBV28 and TRBJ2-3, with D possibly being TRBD2 (6 bases). This CDR3 has 14 residues. Germline CDR1 is MDHEN and CDR2 is SYDVKM. With 3 bases removed from V and 8 bases from J, the gap between germline ends came to 15 bases. CDR3 nucleotides: TGTGCCAGCAGTTTCCTCTTGGAGGGAGCTACGCAGTATTTT. Residues: CASSFLLEGATQYF.